These T cell receptor beta chains were read from a single sample in a study of monozygotic twins with inflammatory bowel disease. Using the 5' RACE reads, TCRdb records one entry per CDR3 protein without DNA. In total, the table holds some 330,000 distinct CDR3 sequences. Sequenced sample: blood. Receptors were obtained from a human donor with ulcerative colitis or Crohn's disease, or a healthy co-twin of an affected twin (not recorded which). Both conserved end residues are part of each CDR3.

TRBJ1-5 | TRBV6-2/TRBV6-3 | CASSYLEGQGSNQPQHF
TRBJ1-1 | TRBV18 | CASSNKELGTGNTEAFF
TRBJ2-2 | TRBV19 | CASSLIDKSGLAGELFF
TRBJ2-4 | TRBV23-1 | CATLWAGHLVHIQYF
TRBJ2-3 | TRBV6-6 | CASGLGWPTDTQYF
TRBJ2-5 | TRBV5-1 | CASSLSGQRVETQYF
TRBJ2-1 | TRBV11-1 | CASSPQTGQGSRYNEQFF
TRBJ2-1 | TRBV29-1 | CSVDSWDEQFF
TRBJ1-2 | TRBV12-3/TRBV12-4 | CASSFFRTNYGYTF
TRBJ2-1 | TRBV4-3 | CASSQDLLADLYNEQFF
TRBJ1-5 | TRBV12-3/TRBV12-4 | CASSLGGTPSNQPQHF
TRBJ2-2 | TRBV7-9 | CASSRGQGVNTGELFF
TRBJ2-7 | TRBV10-3 | CAFSEIQGNSYEQYF
TRBJ1-2 | TRBV9 | CASSVRDRDAYGYTF
TRBJ1-2 | TRBV3-1 | CASSQDVGVEGYTF
TRBJ1-3 | TRBV12-3/TRBV12-4 | CASSFDRAGNTIYF
TRBJ2-1 | TRBV5-1 | CASSFGDPQAYNEQFF
TRBJ1-1 | TRBV20-1 | CSARDGGSTEAFF
TRBJ1-5 | TRBV18 | CASSPALDQPQHF